Sequencing of this T cell receptor beta chain was carried out in a study of molecular identifiers for immune sequencing clone quantification. Naive CD8 libraries came from approximately 20,000 to 980,000 sorted cells with 10%, 30% or 50% RNA. The authors built bulk TCR libraries by previously described methods with listed TCR primers. Using its own MiXCR run on the PCR reads, TCRdb lists one record per CDR3 protein. The profile shows over 100,000 distinct CDR3 sequences, under 40% of them singletons. Germline values: CDR1 SGHRS, CDR2 YFSETQ. The CDR3 covers 14 residues. On this clonotype itself: Its antigen is unknown. One end of the junction fails to match germline, which may point to a read error.

Whole-study findings and limits: Clones above 20 RNA copies held over 98% of effector molecules, under 1% in naive cells.

The sequence came from a human donor in good health. Some libraries in this study had Jurkat cell RNA spiked in. The material sequenced was naive CD8+ T cells from blood, with Jurkat cell RNA spiked in. Subset: FACS-sorted CD8+CD4-CCR7+CD45RA+ naive T cells. The V gene is TRBV5-1, the J gene TRBJ2-7; D remains unclear. This CDR3 is CASSVDGSSCEQYF. Here the CDR3 DNA reads TGCGCCAGCAGCGTGGACGGAAGCTCCTGCGAGCAGTACTTC.